This T cell receptor beta chain was identified in a study of T cells in Graves' hyperthyroidism and ophthalmopathy. This clonotype was detected ten times or more. Between the trimmed V and J ends, which lost 10 bases and 5 bases, there was a span of 18 bases. Germline CDR1 ENHRY, CDR2 SYGVKD. There are 14 residues in the CDR3. Authors of the study amplified TCR beta CDR3 regions from RNA transcripts. Using the HTBI primer set, a first-round RT-PCR was run on the TCR CDR3. MiXCR was run by TCRdb on the multiplex PCR reads, yielding one entry per CDR3 protein. The data contain a few hundred thousand distinct CDR3 sequences, roughly 14% of them singletons. The diagnostic basis comprised clinical symptoms, serum thyroxine and TRAb, thyroid ultrasound and orbital computed tomography.

The V and J genes are TRBV10-3 and TRBJ2-1; possibly TRBD2 for D (5 bases). The origin of this receptor is a woman between 18 and 29 years old with Graves' hyperthyroidism. Sequencing used blood. This chain's CDR3 is CATDSRGTHNEQFF. CDR3 coding DNA: TGTGCCACCGATAGCCGGGGAACACACAATGAGCAGTTCTTC.